This T cell receptor (beta chain) was sequenced for a study of blood T cell repertoires in COVID-19. At the level of the study: Both acute and convalescent COVID-19 samples were obtained from the United States, Italy and Spain. The analysed material was cDNA or gDNA that came from T cells, B-cell-depleted T cells, or PBMCs.

In the authors' methods: Estimates of nucleated cell counts were drawn from the amplification of reference gene primers. This table comes from immunoSEQ multiplex PCR, and its TCRdb copy is limited to in-frame clones, with some not included. V, J and clone size reflect that table, while D and trimming were determined from the DNA. This sample has roughly 120,000 clones; around 85% occur once, and the top ten carry less than 2%. The germline V gene has CDR1 LGHDT and CDR2 YNNKEL (reference sequence). V lost 5 bases, J lost 6 bases, and 21 bases lay in between. This CDR3 comprises 16 residues. The V call is TRBV3-1 (or the pseudogene TRBV3-2), the J call TRBJ2-3, with D possibly TRBD2 on 5 matching bases. What was sequenced was peripheral blood. The sequence was obtained from a man aged 50 to 60 with acute or convalescent COVID-19. The CDR3 bases are TGTGCCAGCAGCTTTCGGACTGGGGAGAGTAGGGATACGCAGTATTTT. It is translated as CASSFRTGESRDTQYF.